Included here is one T cell receptor (beta chain) sequence, with context. Some clones are missing from TCRdb's copy, which holds only in-frame ones; the method was immunoSEQ multiplex PCR. The sample includes about 97,000 clones, 75% to 95% of them seen just once. The data are from a study of graft-versus-host responses after intestinal transplantation. CDR3 length: 12 amino acids. The germline gives CDR1 ENHRY, CDR2 SYGVKD. Trimming took off 8 bases at V and 1 base at J, with 8 bases between the two ends. V usage is TRBV10-3 and J usage is TRBJ1-1; D gene unclear. The TCR was taken from a human patient who received an intestinal transplant, so some T cells may come from the graft donor. The specimen comprised PBMCs, sampled around 450 days after intestinal transplant. The CDR3 nucleotides read TGTGCCATCTCGTCGGGGAACACTGAAGCTTTCTTT. Amino acids: CAISSGNTEAFF.